This T cell receptor (beta chain) is drawn from a study of PD-1 blockade in classical Hodgkin lymphoma. Study-wide background: Patients were treated with nivolumab at 3 mg/kg, and this was given intravenously every 2 weeks.

Repertoires were generated with immunoSEQ multiplex PCR, while TCRdb's copy carries only in-frame clones and drops some. Here the sample spans 25,000 to 35,000 clones, 70% to 75% being singletons. Unmatched junction bases numbered 9, after V lost 6 bases and J lost 3 bases. Germline-derived CDR1 and CDR2 are LNHDA and SQIVND (reference sequence). The CDR3 loop spans 15 amino acids. Study outcomes and limitations: Newly diagnosed patients were reported to start with lower TCR diversity than healthy donors. Baseline diversity resembling that of newly diagnosed patients was seen in complete responders. What caused the repertoire differences, perhaps disease activity or prior therapy, remains undefined.

The patients all showed relapse after autologous stem cell transplantation, while their brentuximab vedotin exposure varied. As concerns this clone: Its antigen is currently unknown.

The genes are TRBV19 and TRBJ1-1, with 8 bases that match TRBD1. This sample comprised peripheral blood mononuclear cells (PBMCs), obtained before the second cycle of nivolumab. This TCR came from a human donor with classical Hodgkin lymphoma. CDR3 nucleotides: TGTGCCAGTAGAGGACAGGGAAAAACACACACTGAAGCTTTCTTT. Its protein product is CASRGQGKTHTEAFF.